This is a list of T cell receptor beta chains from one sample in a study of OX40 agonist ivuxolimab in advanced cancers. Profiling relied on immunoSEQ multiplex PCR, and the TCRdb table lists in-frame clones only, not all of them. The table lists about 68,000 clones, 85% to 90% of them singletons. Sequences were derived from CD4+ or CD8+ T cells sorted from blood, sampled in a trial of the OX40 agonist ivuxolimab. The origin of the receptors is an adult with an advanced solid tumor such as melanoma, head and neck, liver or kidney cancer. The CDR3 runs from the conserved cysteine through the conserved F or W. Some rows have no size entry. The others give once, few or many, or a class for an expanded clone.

CDR3: CASSPDLSPNEKLFF; J: TRBJ1-4; V: TRBV18; size: NA
CDR3: CASSDRGGAGETQYF; J: TRBJ2-5; V: TRBV2; size: NA
CDR3: CASSLQAPGNTGELFF; J: TRBJ2-2; V: TRBV18; size: NA
CDR3: CASSLTPNTEAFF; J: TRBJ1-1; V: TRBV7-2; size: once
CDR3: CASSPTSVSYEQYF; J: TRBJ2-7; V: TRBV18; size: NA
CDR3: CASSYGGGSPLHF; J: TRBJ1-6; V: TRBV6-6; size: NA
CDR3: CASSLFPERTPYGYTF; J: TRBJ1-2; V: TRBV5-4; size: NA
CDR3: CATSIGAGSNQPQHF; J: TRBJ1-5; V: TRBV15; size: NA
CDR3: CASSLLQGVGNTIYF; J: TRBJ1-3; V: TRBV7-2; size: NA
CDR3: CASSVLAGGVGEQFF; J: TRBJ2-1; V: TRBV2; size: NA
CDR3: CSVEDWSGGGGSYNEQFF; J: TRBJ2-1; V: TRBV29-1; size: NA
CDR3: CASSSGTAFSNQPQHF; J: TRBJ1-5; V: TRBV27; size: NA
CDR3: CASGRAYGYTF; J: TRBJ1-2; V: TRBV5-5; size: NA
CDR3: CASSYSGASGNTIYF; J: TRBJ1-3; V: TRBV6-5; size: NA
CDR3: CASRRTSFNEQFF; J: TRBJ2-1; V: TRBV2; size: NA
CDR3: CASSMTGTYGYTF; J: TRBJ1-2; V: TRBV19; size: NA
CDR3: CAIAGTGTQETQYF; J: TRBJ2-5; V: TRBV10-3; size: NA
CDR3: CASSQGLVNYGYTF; J: TRBJ1-2; V: TRBV6-5; size: NA
CDR3: CASSPDNYGYTF; J: TRBJ1-2; V: TRBV6-6; size: NA
CDR3: CSVEGTENTEAFF; J: TRBJ1-1; V: TRBV29-1; size: few
CDR3: CASSYEHEQYF; J: TRBJ2-7; V: TRBV6-5; size: NA
CDR3: CASTKTSDQPQHF; J: TRBJ1-5; V: TRBV6-1; size: NA
CDR3: CASSPGTSGGVNPDTQYF; J: TRBJ2-3; V: TRBV10-1; size: NA
CDR3: CASSQLQGFNQPQHF; J: TRBJ1-5; V: TRBV4-1; size: few
CDR3: CSGAVSTEQYF; J: TRBJ2-7; V: TRBV29-1; size: NA
CDR3: CASSPMDSSNTEAFF; J: TRBJ1-1; V: TRBV18; size: NA
CDR3: CASREDRGTEAFF; J: TRBJ1-1; V: TRBV2; size: NA
CDR3: CATSVNKGQGPQTLHF; J: TRBJ1-6; V: TRBV15; size: few
CDR3: CASSPSTRPRSGELFF; J: TRBJ2-2; V: TRBV7-9; size: NA
CDR3: CAISAVPEAEAFF; J: TRBJ1-1; V: TRBV10-3; size: NA
CDR3: CASSVGGGGPSQNEQFF; J: TRBJ2-1; V: TRBV9; size: once